This T cell receptor beta chain came from a study of shared clonotypes between healthy human individuals. General study points: Only blood underwent sampling, and tissue repertoires likely differ.

Original analysis: Junction-only immunoSEQ sequences carried no quality scores, so filtering differed. TCRdb keeps only in-frame clones here, not all; method: immunoSEQ multiplex PCR. V, J and clone size are those of that table, while D and trimming were read from the DNA. The sample comprises roughly 2.2 million clones, 80% to 95% of which are singletons, and about 0.41% rests with the top ten. In the case of this clone: Antigen unknown.

V lost 6 bases and J lost 5, with 12 bases in between. This CDR3 contains 13 residues. Looked up from germline, CDR1 is LNHDA and CDR2 is SQIVND (reference sequence). This receptor was identified in a man younger than 30 in good health. Some clones in this sample may be carry-over from other donors' samples. V and J are TRBV19 and TRBJ2-3; D is perhaps TRBD2 (6 bases). Sequenced sample: naive CD4+ T cells from PBMCs. Subset noted: CD45RA+ positively selected. The CDR3 loop is CASRVGSGDTQYF. For the CDR3, the DNA is TGTGCCAGTAGAGTCGGGAGTGGAGATACGCAGTATTTT.